This T cell receptor beta chain originates from a study of shared clonotypes between healthy human individuals. Points from the study as a whole: Clonotypes shared by all four sorted-subset donors had higher generation probabilities than non-shared clonotypes. Naive CD4 clonotypes overlapped across a handful of donors at approximately 4.5%.

Clones were read by immunoSEQ multiplex PCR, and TCRdb kept only the in-frame ones, dropping some. There are over 2,000,000 clones in the sample; roughly 95% occur only once, and about 1.7% lies in the top ten. This clone appeared a few times. Its antigen remains unidentified. Terminally differentiated effector memory CD45RA+ cells were excluded from the naive CD8 cells, which were CD45RO-negative and positively selected for CCR7. This CDR3 has 12 residues. Germline loops: CDR1 SQVTM, CDR2 ANQGSEA. V lost 7 bases and J lost 1, with 10 bases in between. The sequence came from a man younger than 35 in good health. Some clones in this sample may be carry-over from other donors' samples. Sequencing used naive CD8+ T cells from PBMCs. The rearrangement joins TRBV29-1 to TRBJ1-1, with no clear D. DNA of the CDR3: TGCAGCGGCCGTAAAGGGAACACTGAAGCTTTCTTT. Protein: CSGRKGNTEAFF.